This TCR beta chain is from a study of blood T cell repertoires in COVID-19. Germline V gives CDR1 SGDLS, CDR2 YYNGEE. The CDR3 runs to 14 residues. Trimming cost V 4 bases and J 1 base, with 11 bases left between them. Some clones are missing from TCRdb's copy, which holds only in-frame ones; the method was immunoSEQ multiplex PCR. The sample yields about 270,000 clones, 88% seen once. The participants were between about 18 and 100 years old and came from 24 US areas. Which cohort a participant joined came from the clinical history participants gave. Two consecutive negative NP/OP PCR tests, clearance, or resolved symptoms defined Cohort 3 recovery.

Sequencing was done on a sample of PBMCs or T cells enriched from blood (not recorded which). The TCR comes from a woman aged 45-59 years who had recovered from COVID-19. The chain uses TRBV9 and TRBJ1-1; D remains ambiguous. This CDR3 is CASSQRTENTEAFF. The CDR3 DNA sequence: TGTGCCAGCAGCCAGCGGACGGAGAACACTGAAGCTTTCTTT.